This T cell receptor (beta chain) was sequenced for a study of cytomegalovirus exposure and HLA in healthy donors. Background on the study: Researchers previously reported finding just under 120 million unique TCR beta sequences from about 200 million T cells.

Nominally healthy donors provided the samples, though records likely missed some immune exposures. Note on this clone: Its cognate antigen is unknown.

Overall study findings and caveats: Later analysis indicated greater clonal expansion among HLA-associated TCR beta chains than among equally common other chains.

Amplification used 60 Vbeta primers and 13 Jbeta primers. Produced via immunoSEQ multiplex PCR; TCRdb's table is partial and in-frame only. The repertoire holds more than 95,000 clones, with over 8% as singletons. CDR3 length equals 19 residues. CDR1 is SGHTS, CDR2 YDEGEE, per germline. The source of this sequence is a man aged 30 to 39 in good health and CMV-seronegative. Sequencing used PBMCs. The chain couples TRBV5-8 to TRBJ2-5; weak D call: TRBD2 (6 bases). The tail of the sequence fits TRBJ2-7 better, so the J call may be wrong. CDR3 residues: CASSPGLTGTVDYLYEQYF. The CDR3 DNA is TGTGCCAGCAGCCCCGGCCTGACCGGGACGGTGGACTACCTCTACGAGCAGTACTTC.